This T cell receptor beta chain comes out of a study of identifying expanded T cells in peripheral blood. Sequencing used immunoSEQ multiplex PCR; TCRdb keeps in-frame clones, though not all of them. The data contain 83,000 or so clones, 88% of them singletons. This clone was recorded once. As yet, its antigen is unknown. The CDR3 runs 13 residues. CDR1 MNHNS and CDR2 SASEGT come from the germline V gene. V shed 3 bases and J shed 1 base, with 4 bases lying between them. Study-wide results and caveats: Technical replicates showed about 1.2 changed clones; two weeks about 16.4; four weeks 19.

Sequenced sample: blood. This sequence was found in a person between 18 and 69 years old in good health. The chain has TRBV6-1 and TRBJ2-1; D is undetermined. CDR3 region: CASSDGSYNEQFF. The DNA for the CDR3 is TGTGCCAGCAGTGACGGTTCCTACAATGAGCAGTTCTTC.